The 17 T cell receptor beta chains below all came from one sample that was sequenced in a study of Tregs in tolerant kidney transplant recipients. Produced via immunoSEQ multiplex PCR; TCRdb's table is partial and in-frame only. This sample has 92,000 or so clones, with more than 90% found just once. Specimen: CD8+ T cells from blood. These receptors all come from a human donor in good health.

The chain couples TRBV19 to TRBJ1-1; D remains ambiguous. Germline CDR1 LNHDA, CDR2 SQIVND (reference sequence). Trimming left V 0 bases short and J 6 bases short, with 17 bases between. The CDR3 has 16 residues. The CDR3 bases are TGTGCCAGTAGTATAGATCAAACTGGTGGGCCCCCTGAAGCTTTCTTT. It specifies CASSIDQTGGPPEAFF.

This clone was observed a few times. The chain couples TRBV30 to TRBJ1-1; 7 bases match TRBD1. Losses at the gene ends were 2 bases for V and 4 bases for J; bases not matched to a gene: 7. CDR3 size: 14 residues. Germline-derived CDR1 and CDR2 are GTSNPN and SVGIG (reference sequence). This CDR3 reads CAWSTPDRVTEAFF. As DNA, the CDR3 is TGTGCCTGGAGTACCCCTGACAGGGTCACTGAAGCTTTCTTT.

The rearrangement uses TRBV4-1 and TRBJ1-4, with D uncertain. Germline loops: CDR1 MGHRA, CDR2 YSYEKL. V dropped 1 base and J dropped 11 bases, with 5 bases sitting between them. The CDR3 covers 11 residues. In DNA, the CDR3 is TGCGCCAGCAGCCAAGGGCCGAAACTGTTTTTT. Its translation is CASSQGPKLFF.

DNA of the CDR3: TGCAGCGTAACGACAAAGGTTACAGGGGTGTATGGCTACACCTTC. Translating gives CSVTTKVTGVYGYTF. J is TRBJ1-2 and V is TRBV29-1; TRBD1 agrees at 7 bases. CDR1 is SQVTM, CDR2 ANQGSEA, per germline. CDR3 size: 15 residues. V lost 6 bases, J lost 5 bases, and 15 bases stayed unmatched.

The rearrangement uses TRBV7-9 and TRBJ2-7, with a possible D match to TRBD2 (5 bases). Trimming removed 0 bases at V and 2 bases at J, with 11 bases between. In germline, CDR1 is SEHNR, CDR2 FQNEAQ (reference sequence). The CDR3 is 15 residues long. The CDR3 bases are TGTGCCAGCAGCTTAGCAATCGCGGGTCCCTACGAGCAGTACTTC. Amino acids: CASSLAIAGPYEQYF.

This chain links TRBV4-1 with TRBJ2-7, with 11 bases that match TRBD2. J lost 4 bases, V lost 4 bases, and 9 bases had no gene match. This CDR3 is 16 amino acids long. Germline-derived CDR1 and CDR2 are MGHRA and YSYEKL. CDR3 nucleotides: TGCGCCAGCAGCCTAGCGGGGGGGCCATTCGGGTACGAGCAGTACTTC. As protein: CASSLAGGPFGYEQYF.

The chain combines TRBV19 with TRBJ1-1, with 11 bases aligning to TRBD1. The CDR3 spans 13 residues. V dropped 7 bases and J dropped 7; count of bases not matched to a gene: 5. Germline CDR1 is LNHDA and CDR2 is SQIVND (reference sequence). This CDR3 reads CASNQGQGVEAFF. The DNA for the CDR3 is TGTGCCAGTAACCAGGGACAGGGGGTTGAAGCTTTCTTT.

This chain uses TRBV11-2 with TRBJ1-1; D ambiguous. The CDR3 runs to 13 residues. Germline lookup yields CDR1 SGHAT and CDR2 FQNNGV. Deletions cut 3 bases from V and 2 bases from J, with 7 bases between. The DNA for the CDR3 is TGTGCCAGCAGCTTTAGCCTTAACACTGAAGCTTTCTTT. Protein product: CASSFSLNTEAFF.

This chain links TRBV6-4 with TRBJ2-2; D is undetermined. The CDR3 sequence is 13 residues long. Germline values: CDR1 MRHNA, CDR2 SNTAGT. Trimming removed 0 bases at V and 5 bases at J, with 4 bases between. CDR3 loop: CASSDSATGELFF. In DNA form, the CDR3 reads TGTGCCAGCAGTGACTCGGCAACCGGGGAGCTGTTTTTT.

The gene calls are TRBV9 and TRBJ1-2, with D unresolved. Germline CDR1 and CDR2: SGDLS and YYNGEE. The CDR3 is made up of 16 amino acids. V was trimmed by 2 bases and J by 0 bases, leaving 14 bases between them. The CDR3 reads CASSVGVRRANYGYTF. DNA of the CDR3: TGTGCCAGCAGCGTCGGGGTTAGACGGGCTAACTATGGCTACACCTTC.

This chain's CDR3 is CASSLELPNEKLFF. The CDR3 nucleotides read TGCGCCAGCAGCTTGGAACTACCTAATGAAAAACTGTTTTTT. This chain links TRBV5-1 with TRBJ1-4; D gene uncertain. Trimming pared 0 bases from V and 3 bases from J, leaving 6 bases between. This CDR3 contains 14 residues. Per germline, CDR1 SGHRS and CDR2 YFSETQ. The complete variable domain, with remaining parts taken from reference TRBV5-1 and TRBJ1-4, reads KAGVTQTPRYLIKTRGQQVTLSCSPISGHRSVSWYQQTPGQGLQFLFEYFSETQRNKGNFPGRFSGRQFSNSRSEMNVSTLELGDSALYLCASSLELPNEKLFFGSGTQLSVL.

The chain recombines TRBV7-6 with TRBJ1-4, with 7 bases lining up with TRBD1. CDR1 is SGHVS and CDR2 is FNYEAQ in the germline V gene. The trim removed 5 bases at V and 8 bases at J, leaving 8 bases unmatched. The CDR3 is 14 residues long. This CDR3 reads CASSPEGAGEKLFF. In DNA, the CDR3 is TGTGCCAGCAGCCCGGAGGGGGCGGGGGAAAAACTGTTTTTT. Looking up the rest from reference TRBV7-6 and TRBJ1-4 gives the full variable domain: GAGVSQSPRYKVTKRGQDVALRCDPISGHVSLYWYRQALGQGPEFLTYFNYEAQQDKSGLPNDRFSAERPEGSISTLTIQRTEQRDSAMYRCASSPEGAGEKLFFGSGTQLSVL.

This clone is classed as medium-sized. The chain is built from TRBV5-5 and TRBJ1-2, with D maybe TRBD1 (6 bases). The CDR3 is 15 amino acids. CDR1 is SGHKS and CDR2 is YYEKEE in the germline V gene (reference sequence). Between the trimmed V and J ends, which lost 1 base and 1 base, there was a span of 11 bases. CDR3: CASSLSGVVNYGYTF. The CDR3 nucleotides read TGTGCCAGCAGCTTGTCAGGGGTAGTTAACTATGGCTACACCTTC.

The chain recombines TRBV29-1 with TRBJ2-3; either TRBD1 or TRBD2 may fit D (5 bases each). The CDR3 is 17 residues long. From germline, CDR1 is SQVTM and CDR2 ANQGSEA. With 0 bases removed from V and 2 bases from J, the gap between germline ends came to 18 bases. CDR3 region: CSVEDRRWGPLTDTQYF. The DNA of the CDR3 is TGCAGCGTTGAAGATCGGAGGTGGGGCCCACTCACAGATACGCAGTATTTT.

This rearrangement joins TRBV27 to TRBJ2-1; D possibly matches TRBD1 or TRBD2 (5 bases each). The V end lost 4 bases, the J end lost 7 bases, and 5 bases lay between the germline ends. The CDR3 consists of 11 residues. CDR1 and CDR2 from the germline V gene are MNHEY and SMNVEV (reference sequence). In DNA, the CDR3 is TGTGCCAGCAGTTGGGGGAATGAGCAGTTCTTC. This codes for CASSWGNEQFF.

This chain joins TRBV11-2 and TRBJ2-1; D unresolved. Looked up from germline, CDR1 is SGHAT and CDR2 is FQNNGV. This CDR3 region has 14 residues. V gave up 5 bases and J gave up 7 bases, with 15 bases separating them. CDR3 coding DNA: TGTGCCAGCAGCCTCGACCCGTTGGGGAATGAGCAGTTCTTC. It encodes CASSLDPLGNEQFF.

J is TRBJ1-1 and V is TRBV27; D is ambiguous. Between the trimmed V and J ends, which lost 6 bases and 1 base, there was a span of 3 bases. Per the germline V gene, CDR1 is MNHEY and CDR2 is SMNVEV (reference sequence). CDR3 size: 11 residues. CDR3 coding DNA: TGTGCCAGCAGGGGGAACACTGAAGCTTTCTTT. Translating gives CASRGNTEAFF.